This entry concerns a single T cell receptor (beta chain). This clone was detected only a few times. Its antigen remains undetermined. The record has no base qualities; no much larger clone is one base away. CDR1 and CDR2 are read off the germline V gene as MNHEY and SVGAGI. Measured from the cysteine to the phenylalanine, the CDR3 is 14 residues long. Kept here is only the CDR3 DNA, which spans 42 bases and is read in frame from base 1. Here V drops 0 bases and J drops 4 bases, and the junction holds 2 bases not matched to any gene. The library came from the immunoSEQ multiplex PCR assay. A mixture of 60 forward primers for TCR Vbeta segments and 13 reverse primers for TCR Jbeta segments was used in the multiplex PCR. Amplification of the CDR3 region of rearranged TCR beta genes was performed with a multiplex PCR assay on genomic DNA. On the Illumina HiSeq System, the amplified TCR beta libraries were sequenced as 87-base-pair reads. Per the authors' processing: In a later analysis, tens of millions of unique TCR beta chains were counted across the 666 repertoires, and about 9.9 million of these chains were shared by at least two donors. To remove PCR and sequencing errors, raw reads were error-corrected and collapsed into unique sequences using a nearest-neighbor algorithm that merged closely related sequences. To assign V, D and J gene segments, CDR3 sequences were aligned to IMGT reference sequences. For a sequence to be retained, a match of at least six nucleotides to both a V gene segment and a J gene segment was required. A rearrangement was called productive if the CDR3 had no stop codons and remained in frame with V and J, and every other rearrangement was called non-productive. Following IMGT convention, CDR3 was defined as the stretch from the second conserved V-encoded cysteine up to the conserved J-encoded phenylalanine. Sequences without an unambiguous match to a single V gene segment were excluded from the earlier analysis of approximately 560 of the donors. An earlier analysis of roughly 590 of the donors called V segments functional above 56.7% productive rearrangements and segregating when the between-donor standard deviation exceeded 5%. To diagnose cytomegalovirus status from the catalog of TCR beta chain sequences, a statistical classification framework was built. In a later analysis, TCR nucleotide sequences were compared against IMGT/GENE-DB human TR gene sequences so that V and J genes could be assigned. The TCRdist pipeline was used in a later analysis to assign CDR3 sequences and most-parsimonious VDJ recombination scenarios. A later analysis defined each TCR beta chain by its CDR3 amino acid sequence plus V-gene family, and excluded reads lacking a unique V-gene family. As a way to deal with suspected cross-contamination and a sequencing artifact, a later analysis dropped hundreds of nucleotide sequences that were highly shared and had low generation probability. A later analysis calculated a clonal expansion index for each public chain from normalized within-repertoire ranks of inferred template counts. In a later analysis, generation probabilities were computed with a VDJ recombination model fitted to out-of-frame rearrangements, and the resulting probabilities were checked against IGoR. In a later analysis, TCR-TCR, TCR-HLA and TCR-CMV co-occurrence was scored with hypergeometric tests, and a repertoire-size bias correction was applied to TCR pairs. To estimate false discovery rates, a later analysis permuted the HLA or CMV assignments 20 times. In a later analysis, co-occurring TCRs were grouped using DBSCAN, with TCRdist sequence similarity added in when clustering inside HLA-allele-positive subsets. Repertoires with fewer than 30,000 or more than 120,000 public chains, plus five repertoires with anomalous nucleotide sharing, were excluded from co-occurrence clustering. TCRdb's version of the immuneACCESS table is confined to in-frame rearrangements and falls short of the full clone set. An unresolved V gene accounts for under half of the shortfall where checked; the remainder is of unknown origin. That table gives V, J and clone size, and the DNA gave D and trimming. The table for this sample lists about 160,000 clones; around 75% of them were counted only once. The ten biggest clones cover around 4.7% of the sample.

The cohort was made up of under 800 healthy bone marrow donors. At the time of sampling, every cohort member was nominally healthy, though immune exposures that went unrecorded were likely present. The donor was CMV seronegative and belonged to the group of 350 or so seronegative cohort members. Each donor provided a peripheral blood sample, and peripheral blood mononuclear cells were used for TCR beta sequencing. The Qiagen DNeasy Blood Extraction Kit was used to extract genomic DNA from the blood cell samples. These data are taken from a study of cytomegalovirus exposure and HLA in healthy donors (dated by TCRdb to the late 2010s). Background for the entire study: According to an earlier analysis of a few hundred of the donors, about 179 million T cells yielded 100 million or so unique TCR beta sequences and around 280 Gb of sequence data. An early release that covered about 600 HLA-typed donors contained approximately 300 gigabases of sequencing data and 65 million to 100 million unique TCR sequences. Among the 398 genotyped donors, 81% belonged to the genetic ancestry cluster associated with self-reported Caucasian donors. The study aimed to test whether signatures of past pathogen exposure could be identified by cataloging public T cell receptors. The study profiled the T cell repertoires of 550 to 700 subjects by immunosequencing and related them to cytomegalovirus serostatus. In addition to the first cohort of around 670 subjects, a separate validation cohort of 120 different subjects was used. High-throughput TCR immunosequencing, statistical association of individual TCRs with disease status, and machine learning were combined to predict cytomegalovirus infection status. In a later analysis, previously published TCR beta repertoires from fewer than 750 donors were re-analyzed and high-resolution HLA genotyping was added so that TCR occurrence patterns could be studied. In the later analysis, no new phenotypic data were used to find candidate immune exposures; instead, reliance was placed on TCR beta sequences and their occurrence across donors. An earlier analysis of several hundred of the donors used high-throughput TCR beta sequencing to judge whether each TCR beta V gene segment behaved as functional or pseudogenic. Donor age, sex, ethnicity and CMV serostatus were compiled alongside the repertoire data. A later genetic analysis took genome-wide SNP genotypes for about 55% of the roughly 670 donors and used that subset as a discovery cohort. All discovery cohort repertoires had been generated using a single sequencing platform. HLA typing included class I and class II loci at four-digit resolution. Typing coverage varied by locus: roughly 629-640 donors for A, B, C, DRB1 and DQB1; about 520 for DQA1; about 600 for DPA1; some 470 for DPB1. Roughly 5 DR-DQ haplotypes were handled as single units for association and clustering because linkage in the cohort was strong. Among 300 to 500 genotyped donors of the cohort, an average of about 220,000 unique TCR beta nucleotide sequences was sequenced per donor, of which about 19% were non-productive. The paper as a whole reports these results and caveats: Because HLA typing was unavailable for some donors at each locus, only the typed subset was used in association tests. The study gave a list of about 160 TCR beta chains associated with cytomegalovirus. According to a later analysis, most CMV-associated TCR beta chains appeared to be HLA-restricted, and the HLA associations seemed to be driven largely by CMV exposure. In vitro tests confirmed that a few of the cytomegalovirus-associated TCR beta chains recognize cytomegalovirus antigens. According to the authors, the approach could potentially be generalized to other disease states and immunological phenotypes. Most TCR sequences were observed very rarely across donors, whereas some public TCRs were present in many individuals. A cluster of highly shared sequence variants was judged likely to be a technical artifact of the sequencing pipeline. Correlated functional status among segregating V segments might reflect linkage disequilibrium, but an unknown experimental factor could not be ruled out. Compared with the roughly 700-donor mean, donors in an Asian-associated ancestry cluster had fewer N-insertions in productive TCRs, according to a later genetic analysis. According to a later analysis, parvovirus B19, influenza, CMV and Epstein-Barr virus appeared linked to several top co-occurrence clusters. For the cohort, immune exposure information was limited to CMV serostatus. In a later analysis, TCR association rates were found to vary across HLA loci, with the most associated TCRs seen for DRB1 alleles and the fewest for HLA-C alleles. The earlier analysis of about 600 of the donors excluded some 15 rarely observed V segments, including chromosome 9 orphons, because counts were too low. In a later analysis, HLA-associated TCR beta chains showed more clonal expansion and lower generation probabilities than non-associated chains that were equally common. In an earlier analysis of over 550 of the donors, most TCR beta V segments were observed in productive rearrangements about 87% or about 30% of the time, broadly matching IMGT annotations. When HLA alleles, especially DR and DQ, strongly co-occurred, TCR associations were difficult to assign to individual alleles. Sequencing depth was assumed to be roughly uniform across donors in the presence/absence analyses, though that assumption may not hold. At a false discovery rate of 0.05, a later analysis linked 16,000 or so TCR beta sequences to specific HLA alleles. This cohort had only TCR beta chains sequenced, and the lack of alpha or paired-chain data limited which features could be detected. Because the 87-base-pair reads could not distinguish some IMGT-functional V segments, including TRBV6-2 and TRBV6-3, those segments were excluded. Cytomegalovirus status was reported to be diagnosed by the classifier with high specificity and sensitivity in both the original and validation cohorts. A later genetic analysis associated a missense DCLRE1C variant with V-gene and J-gene trimming of TCR beta chains, and an independent cohort replicated the association. A further reported finding was that TCR beta sequences accurately predicted the HLA-A and HLA-B alleles for most subjects in the first cohort.

The chain links TRBV6-5 with TRBJ1-2; TRBD1 matches 7 bases in the middle. Specimen: PBMCs. The clonotype comes from a male donor in good health and CMV-seronegative. The sequence in DNA is TGTGCCAGCAGTTACTCACAGGGGATCTATGGCTACACCTTC. Its protein is CASSYSQGIYGYTF.